Here is one T cell receptor beta chain with its context. The antigen remains undetermined. Sequencing of each sample assayed approximately 10^5 TCR templates. Libraries were prepared by immunoSEQ multiplex PCR; TCRdb keeps only in-frame clonotypes and omits some of them. The sample includes approximately 75,000 clones, roughly 93% of them seen just once. The germline CDR1 and CDR2 sequences are LGHNA and YSLEER. Trimming left V 1 base short and J 2 bases short, with 9 bases between. The CDR3 is 14 amino acids. The source of the sample is a study of siplizumab effects on memory and regulatory T cells. Study-level findings and limits: In roughly 80-95% of proliferating CD4+ or CD8+ clones, a naive or memory phenotype could not be assigned. The drug siplizumab significantly decreased the alloreactive sequences that could be traced to unstimulated CD4+ memory cells. Apparently key alloresponse contributors, naive T cells also seemed more diverse than memory cells.

This clonotype was obtained from a human donor in good health. Sequenced material: CD8+ T cells sorted from blood. This rearrangement joins TRBV4-3 to TRBJ2-7, with D possibly being TRBD2 (6 bases). This chain's CDR3 is CASSQGREAYEQYF. In DNA, the CDR3 is TGCGCCAGCAGCCAAGGGAGGGAGGCCTACGAGCAGTACTTC.